This T cell receptor beta chain came from a study of shared clonotypes between healthy human individuals. This clone was observed a handful of times. Germline V gene data show CDR1 as KGHSH and CDR2 as LQKENI. Trimming took 3 bases from V and 8 from J; bases not matched to a gene: 10. The CDR3 totals 15 residues. The method was immunoSEQ multiplex PCR; TCRdb's version includes in-frame clones alone and lacks a portion of them. The sample has 2 million to 2.5 million clones; about 92% are singletons. Sequencing was done on a sample of naive CD4+ T cells from PBMCs. Subset of the sample: CD45RA+ positively selected. V and J are TRBV18 and TRBJ1-5; 7 bases fit TRBD1. The clonotype was recovered from a man younger than 30 in good health. Some clones in this sample may be carry-over from other donors' samples. CDR3 in DNA: TGTGCCAGCTCACCCAAACAGGGGCAGGTTGAGCCCCAGCATTTT. It yields the protein CASSPKQGQVEPQHF.